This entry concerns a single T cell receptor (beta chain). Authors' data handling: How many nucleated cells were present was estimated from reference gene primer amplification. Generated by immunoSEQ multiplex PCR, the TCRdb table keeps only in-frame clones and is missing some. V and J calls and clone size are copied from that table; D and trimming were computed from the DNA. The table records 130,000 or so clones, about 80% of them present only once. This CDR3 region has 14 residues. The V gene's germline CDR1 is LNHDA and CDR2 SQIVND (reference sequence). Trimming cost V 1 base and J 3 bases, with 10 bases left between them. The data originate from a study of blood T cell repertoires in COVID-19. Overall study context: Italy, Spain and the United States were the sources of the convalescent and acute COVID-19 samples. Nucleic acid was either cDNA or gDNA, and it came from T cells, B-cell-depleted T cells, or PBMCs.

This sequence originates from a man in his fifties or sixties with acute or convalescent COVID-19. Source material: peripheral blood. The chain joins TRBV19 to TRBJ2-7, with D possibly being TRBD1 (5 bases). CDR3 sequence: CASSIALDSYEQYF. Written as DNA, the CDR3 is TGTGCCAGTAGTATAGCTCTCGACAGCTACGAGCAGTACTTC.